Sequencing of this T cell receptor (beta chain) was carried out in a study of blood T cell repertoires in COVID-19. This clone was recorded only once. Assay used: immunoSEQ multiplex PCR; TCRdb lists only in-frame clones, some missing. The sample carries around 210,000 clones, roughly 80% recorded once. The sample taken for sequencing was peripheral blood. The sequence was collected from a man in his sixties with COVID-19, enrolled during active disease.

This chain's CDR3 is CASSLARDTPLHF. DNA for the CDR3: TGTGCCAGCAGCCTCGCCCGGGACACACCCCTCCACTTT. The rearrangement links TRBV3-1 (or the pseudogene TRBV3-2) to TRBJ1-6; tentative D call: TRBD1 (6 bases). V was pared by 4 bases and J by 11 bases, with 12 bases between. The V gene's germline CDR1 is LGHDT and CDR2 YNNKEL (reference sequence). The CDR3 has 13 amino acids.